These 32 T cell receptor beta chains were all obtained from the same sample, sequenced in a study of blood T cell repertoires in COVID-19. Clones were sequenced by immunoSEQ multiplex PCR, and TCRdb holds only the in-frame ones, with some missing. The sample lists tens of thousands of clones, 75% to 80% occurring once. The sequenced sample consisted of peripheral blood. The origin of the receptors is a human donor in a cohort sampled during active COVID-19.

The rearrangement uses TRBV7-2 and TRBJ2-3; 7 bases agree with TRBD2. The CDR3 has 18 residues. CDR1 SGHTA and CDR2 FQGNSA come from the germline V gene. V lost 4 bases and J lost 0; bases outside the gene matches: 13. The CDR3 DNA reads TGTGCCAGCAGCTCGACCGGGACTATCGGCACTAGCACAGATACGCAGTATTTT. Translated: CASSSTGTIGTSTDTQYF.

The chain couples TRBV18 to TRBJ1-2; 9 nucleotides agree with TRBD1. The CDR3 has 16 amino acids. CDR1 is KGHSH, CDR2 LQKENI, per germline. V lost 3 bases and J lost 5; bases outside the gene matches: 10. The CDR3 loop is CASSPSSPDRGYGYTF. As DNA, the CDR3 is TGTGCCAGCTCACCTTCATCCCCGGACAGGGGTTATGGCTACACCTTC.

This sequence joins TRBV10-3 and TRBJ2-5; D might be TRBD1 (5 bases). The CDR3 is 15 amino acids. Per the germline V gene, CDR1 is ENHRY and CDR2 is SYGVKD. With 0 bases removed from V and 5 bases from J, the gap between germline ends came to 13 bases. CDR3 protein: CAISESRGLEETQYF. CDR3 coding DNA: TGTGCCATCAGTGAGTCAAGGGGCCTTGAGGAGACCCAGTACTTC.

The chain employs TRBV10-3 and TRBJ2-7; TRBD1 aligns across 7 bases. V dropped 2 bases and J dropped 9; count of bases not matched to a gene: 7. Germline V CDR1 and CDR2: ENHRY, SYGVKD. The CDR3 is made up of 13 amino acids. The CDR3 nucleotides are TGTGCCATCAGTGAGCCACTCACAGGGGTGCAGTACTTC. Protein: CAISEPLTGVQYF.

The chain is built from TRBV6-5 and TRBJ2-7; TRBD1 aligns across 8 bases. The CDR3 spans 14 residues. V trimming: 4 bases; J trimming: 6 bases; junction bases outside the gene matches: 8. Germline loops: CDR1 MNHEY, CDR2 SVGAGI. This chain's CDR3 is CASSWTGTRGEQYF. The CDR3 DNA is TGTGCCAGCAGTTGGACAGGGACGCGTGGCGAGCAGTACTTC.

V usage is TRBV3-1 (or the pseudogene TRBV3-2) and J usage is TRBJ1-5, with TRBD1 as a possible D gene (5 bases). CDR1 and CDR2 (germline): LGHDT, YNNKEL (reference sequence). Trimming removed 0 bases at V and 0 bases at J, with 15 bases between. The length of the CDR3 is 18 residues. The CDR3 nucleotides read TGTGCCAGCAGCCAAGATCGTCCGGGACTTACTAGCAATCAGCCCCAGCATTTT. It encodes CASSQDRPGLTSNQPQHF.

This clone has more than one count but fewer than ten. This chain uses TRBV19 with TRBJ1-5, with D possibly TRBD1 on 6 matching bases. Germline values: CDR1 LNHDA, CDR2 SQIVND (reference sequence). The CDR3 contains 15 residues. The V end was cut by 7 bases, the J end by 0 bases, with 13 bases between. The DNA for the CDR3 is TGTGCCAGTACCGGGACACCCTATAGCAATCAGCCCCAGCATTTT. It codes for CASTGTPYSNQPQHF.

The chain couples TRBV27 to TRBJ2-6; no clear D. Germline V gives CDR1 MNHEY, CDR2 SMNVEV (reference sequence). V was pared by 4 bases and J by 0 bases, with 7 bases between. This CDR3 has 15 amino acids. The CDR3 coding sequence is TGTGCCAGCAGTTCTCCAGGCTCTGGGGCCAACGTCCTGACTTTC. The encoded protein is CASSSPGSGANVLTF.

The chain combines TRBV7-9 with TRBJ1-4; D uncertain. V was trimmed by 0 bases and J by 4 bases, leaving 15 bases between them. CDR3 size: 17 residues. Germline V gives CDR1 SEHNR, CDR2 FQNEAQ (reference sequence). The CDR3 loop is CASSLAGSQFFNEKLFF. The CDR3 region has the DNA TGTGCCAGCAGCTTAGCGGGCAGCCAATTCTTTAATGAAAAACTGTTTTTT.

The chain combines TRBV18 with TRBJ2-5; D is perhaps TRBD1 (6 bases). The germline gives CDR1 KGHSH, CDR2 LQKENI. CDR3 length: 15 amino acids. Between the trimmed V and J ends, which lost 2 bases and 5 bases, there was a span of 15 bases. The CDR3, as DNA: TGTGCCAGCTCACCAGGGGGCGCTTCTGTGGAGACCCAGTACTTC. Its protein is CASSPGGASVETQYF. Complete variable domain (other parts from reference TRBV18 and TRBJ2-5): NAGVMQNPRHLVRRRGQEARLRCSPMKGHSHVYWYRQLPEEGLKFMVYLQKENIIDESGMPKERFSAEFPKEGPSILRIQQVVRGDSAAYFCASSPGGASVETQYFGPGTRLLVL.

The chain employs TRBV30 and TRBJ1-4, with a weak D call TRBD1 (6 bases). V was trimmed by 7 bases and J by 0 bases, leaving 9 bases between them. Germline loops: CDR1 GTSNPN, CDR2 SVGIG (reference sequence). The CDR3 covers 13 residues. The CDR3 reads CASSGATNEKLFF. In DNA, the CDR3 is TGTGCCTCTTCAGGGGCAACTAATGAAAAACTGTTTTTT. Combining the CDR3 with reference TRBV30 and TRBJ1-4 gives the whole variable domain SQTIHQWPATLVQPVGSPLSLECTVEGTSNPNLYWYRQAAGRGLQLLFYSVGIGQISSEVPQNLSASRPQDRQFILSSKKLLLSDSGFYLCASSGATNEKLFFGSGTQLSVL.

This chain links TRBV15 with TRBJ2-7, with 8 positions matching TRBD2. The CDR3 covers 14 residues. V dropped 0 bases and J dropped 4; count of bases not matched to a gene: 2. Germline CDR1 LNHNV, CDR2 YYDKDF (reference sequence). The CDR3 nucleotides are TGTGCCACCAGCAGAGATCCGGGGGGGTACGAGCAGTACTTC. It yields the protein CATSRDPGGYEQYF. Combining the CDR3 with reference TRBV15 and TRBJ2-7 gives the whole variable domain DAMVIQNPRYQVTQFGKPVTLSCSQTLNHNVMYWYQQKSSQAPKLLFHYYDKDFNNEADTPDNFQSRRPNTSFCFLDIRSPGLGDTAMYLCATSRDPGGYEQYFGPGTRLTVT.

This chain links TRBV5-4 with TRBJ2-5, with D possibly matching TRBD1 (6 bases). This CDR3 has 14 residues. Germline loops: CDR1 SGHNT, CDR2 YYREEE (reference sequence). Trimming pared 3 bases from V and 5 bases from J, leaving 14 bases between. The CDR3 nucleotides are TGTGCCAGCAGCTCCTCGGACAGAGGCGAGACCCAGTACTTC. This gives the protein CASSSSDRGETQYF.

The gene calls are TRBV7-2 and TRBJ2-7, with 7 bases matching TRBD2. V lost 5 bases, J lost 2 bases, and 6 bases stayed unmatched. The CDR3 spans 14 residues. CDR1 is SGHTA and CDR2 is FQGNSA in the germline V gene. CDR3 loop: CASSRPSGPYEQYF. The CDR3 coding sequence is TGTGCCAGCAGCCGCCCTAGCGGCCCCTACGAGCAGTACTTC.

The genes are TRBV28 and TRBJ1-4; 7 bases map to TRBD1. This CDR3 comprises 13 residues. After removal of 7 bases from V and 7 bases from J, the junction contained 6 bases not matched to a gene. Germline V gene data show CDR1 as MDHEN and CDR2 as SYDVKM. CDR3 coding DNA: TGTGCCAGCACCCAACAGGGGACTGAAAAACTGTTTTTT. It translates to CASTQQGTEKLFF.

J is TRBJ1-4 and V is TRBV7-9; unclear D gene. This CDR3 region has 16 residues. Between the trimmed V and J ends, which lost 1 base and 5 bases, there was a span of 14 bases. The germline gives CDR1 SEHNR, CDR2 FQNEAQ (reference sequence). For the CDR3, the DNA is TGTGCCAGCAGCTTAGACGTGTCAGCGAGGAATGAAAAACTGTTTTTT. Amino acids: CASSLDVSARNEKLFF.

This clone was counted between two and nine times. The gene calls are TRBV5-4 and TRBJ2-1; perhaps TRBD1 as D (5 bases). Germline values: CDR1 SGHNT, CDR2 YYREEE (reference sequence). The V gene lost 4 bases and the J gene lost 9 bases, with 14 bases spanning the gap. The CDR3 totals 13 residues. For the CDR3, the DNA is TGTGCCAGCAGCCCAGATGGTCAGGGTGAGCAGTTCTTC. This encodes CASSPDGQGEQFF. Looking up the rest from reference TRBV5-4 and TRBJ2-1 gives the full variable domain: ETGVTQSPTHLIKTRGQQVTLRCSSQSGHNTVSWYQQALGQGPQFIFQYYREEENGRGNFPPRFSGLQFPNYSSELNVNALELDDSALYLCASSPDGQGEQFFGPGTRLTVL.

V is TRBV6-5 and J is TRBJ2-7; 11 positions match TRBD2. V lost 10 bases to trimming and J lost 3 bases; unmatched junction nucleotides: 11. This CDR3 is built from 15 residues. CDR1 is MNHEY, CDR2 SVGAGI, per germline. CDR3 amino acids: CATKLLAGGIYEQYF. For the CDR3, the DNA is TGTGCCACCAAACTGCTAGCGGGAGGTATCTACGAGCAGTACTTC.

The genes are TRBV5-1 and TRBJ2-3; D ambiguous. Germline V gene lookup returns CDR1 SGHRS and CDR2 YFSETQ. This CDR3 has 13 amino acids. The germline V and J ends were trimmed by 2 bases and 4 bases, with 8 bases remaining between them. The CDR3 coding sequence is TGCGCCAGCAGCTTCGGTGCGGCAGATACGCAGTATTTT. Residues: CASSFGAADTQYF. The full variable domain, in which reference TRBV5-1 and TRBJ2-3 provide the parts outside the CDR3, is KAGVTQTPRYLIKTRGQQVTLSCSPISGHRSVSWYQQTPGQGLQFLFEYFSETQRNKGNFPGRFSGRQFSNSRSEMNVSTLELGDSALYLCASSFGAADTQYFGPGTRLTVL.

Written as DNA, the CDR3 is TGCAGCGTTGCCCCCCCCCTAGCGGGAGGTAGCTACGAGCAGTACTTC. Translation gives CSVAPPLAGGSYEQYF. The genes are TRBV29-1 and TRBJ2-7, with TRBD2 identical over 11 bases. V trimming: 4 bases; J trimming: 3 bases; junction bases outside the gene matches: 11. Germline CDR1 and CDR2: SQVTM and ANQGSEA. The CDR3 is 16 amino acids.

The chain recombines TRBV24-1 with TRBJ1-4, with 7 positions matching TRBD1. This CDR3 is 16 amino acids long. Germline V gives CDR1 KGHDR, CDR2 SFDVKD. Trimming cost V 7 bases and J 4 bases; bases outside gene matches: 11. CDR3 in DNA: TGTGCCACCAGCGAGGCTTTACAGGGGAGTAATGAAAAACTGTTTTTT. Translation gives CATSEALQGSNEKLFF.

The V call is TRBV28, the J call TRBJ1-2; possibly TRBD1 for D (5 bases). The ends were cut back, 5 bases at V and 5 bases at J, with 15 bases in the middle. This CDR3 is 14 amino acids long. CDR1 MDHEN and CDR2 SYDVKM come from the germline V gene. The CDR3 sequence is CASSPQGVRYGYTF. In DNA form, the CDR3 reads TGTGCCAGCAGTCCCCAAGGGGTGCGGTATGGCTACACCTTC.

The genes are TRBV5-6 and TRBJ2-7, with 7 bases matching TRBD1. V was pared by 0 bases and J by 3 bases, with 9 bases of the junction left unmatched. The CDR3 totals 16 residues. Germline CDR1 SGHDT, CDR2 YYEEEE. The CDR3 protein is CASSLVTGYEDYEQYF. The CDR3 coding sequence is TGTGCCAGCAGCTTGGTGACAGGGTACGAAGACTACGAGCAGTACTTC.

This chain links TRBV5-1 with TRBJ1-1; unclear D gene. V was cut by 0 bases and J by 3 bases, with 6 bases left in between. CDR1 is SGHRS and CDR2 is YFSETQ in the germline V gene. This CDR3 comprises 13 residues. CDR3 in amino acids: CASSLARYTEAFF. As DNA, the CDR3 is TGCGCCAGCAGCTTGGCCAGGTACACTGAAGCTTTCTTT.

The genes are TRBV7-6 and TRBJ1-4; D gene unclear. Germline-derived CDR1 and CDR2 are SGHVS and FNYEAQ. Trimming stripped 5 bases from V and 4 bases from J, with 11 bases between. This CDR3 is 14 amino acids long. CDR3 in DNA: TGTGCCAGCAGCCGGGAACACCGTAATGAAAAACTGTTTTTT. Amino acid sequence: CASSREHRNEKLFF.

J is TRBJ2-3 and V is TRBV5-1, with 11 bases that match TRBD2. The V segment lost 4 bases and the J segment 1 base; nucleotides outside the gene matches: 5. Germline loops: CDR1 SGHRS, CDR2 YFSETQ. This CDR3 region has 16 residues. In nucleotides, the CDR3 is TGCGCCAGCAGCCGGGGGACTAGCGGCGGCACAGATACGCAGTATTTT. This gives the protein CASSRGTSGGTDTQYF. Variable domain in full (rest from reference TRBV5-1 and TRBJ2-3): KAGVTQTPRYLIKTRGQQVTLSCSPISGHRSVSWYQQTPGQGLQFLFEYFSETQRNKGNFPGRFSGRQFSNSRSEMNVSTLELGDSALYLCASSRGTSGGTDTQYFGPGTRLTVL.

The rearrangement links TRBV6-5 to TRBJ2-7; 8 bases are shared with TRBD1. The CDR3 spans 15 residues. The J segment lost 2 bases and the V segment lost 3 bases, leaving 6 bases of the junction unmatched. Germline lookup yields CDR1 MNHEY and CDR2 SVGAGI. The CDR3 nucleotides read TGTGCCAGCAGTTATGGACAGGGCCTTCCCTACGAGCAGTACTTC. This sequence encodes CASSYGQGLPYEQYF.

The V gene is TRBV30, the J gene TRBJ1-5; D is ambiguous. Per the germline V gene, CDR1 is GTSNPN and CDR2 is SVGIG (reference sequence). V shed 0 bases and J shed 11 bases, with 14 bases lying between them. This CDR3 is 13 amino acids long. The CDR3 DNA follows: TGTGCCTGGAGTGTACTTCGTAATAAATCCCAGCATTTT. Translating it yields CAWSVLRNKSQHF.

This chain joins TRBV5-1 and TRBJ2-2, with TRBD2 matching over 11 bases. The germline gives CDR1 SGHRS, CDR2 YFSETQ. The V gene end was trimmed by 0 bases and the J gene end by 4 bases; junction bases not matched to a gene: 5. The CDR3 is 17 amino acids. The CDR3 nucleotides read TGCGCCAGCAGCTTGGAGCAGACTAGCGGGATCACCGGGGAGCTGTTTTTT. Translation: CASSLEQTSGITGELFF. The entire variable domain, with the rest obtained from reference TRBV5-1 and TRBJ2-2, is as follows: KAGVTQTPRYLIKTRGQQVTLSCSPISGHRSVSWYQQTPGQGLQFLFEYFSETQRNKGNFPGRFSGRQFSNSRSEMNVSTLELGDSALYLCASSLEQTSGITGELFFGEGSRLTVL.

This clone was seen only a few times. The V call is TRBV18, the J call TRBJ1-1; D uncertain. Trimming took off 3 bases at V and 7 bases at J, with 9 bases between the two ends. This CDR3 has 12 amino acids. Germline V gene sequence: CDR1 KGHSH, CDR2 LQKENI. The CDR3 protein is CASSPTTGEAFF. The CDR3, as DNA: TGTGCCAGCTCACCCACCACGGGTGAAGCTTTCTTT.

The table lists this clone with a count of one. The CDR3: CASRPPGGPPYEQYF. The CDR3 coding sequence is TGTGCCAGCAGGCCCCCGGGGGGGCCTCCCTACGAGCAGTACTTC. The chain carries TRBV3-1 (or the pseudogene TRBV3-2) and TRBJ2-7; 8 bases match TRBD2. Germline lookup yields CDR1 LGHDT and CDR2 YNNKEL (reference sequence). There are 15 residues in the CDR3. V dropped 6 bases and J dropped 2; count of bases not matched to a gene: 9.

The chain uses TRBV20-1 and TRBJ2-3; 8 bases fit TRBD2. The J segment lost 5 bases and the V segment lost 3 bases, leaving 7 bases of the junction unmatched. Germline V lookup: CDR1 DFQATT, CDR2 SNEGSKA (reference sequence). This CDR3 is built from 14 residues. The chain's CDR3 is CSASGSGSGDTQYF. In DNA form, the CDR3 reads TGCAGTGCTAGTGGCAGCGGGAGCGGAGATACGCAGTATTTT.